What follows are 20 T cell receptor beta chains derived from one specimen sequenced in a study of control samples from healthy donors and cancer patients. The assay was immunoSEQ multiplex PCR, and TCRdb's table has in-frame clones only and misses some. Here the sample spans over 100,000 clones, 90% being singletons. Sequencing was performed on blood. The receptors come from a man aged 40-49 years in good health.

CDR3 amino acids: CASSSAGRYNSPLHF. CDR3 coding DNA: TGTGCCAGCAGCTCCGCCGGAAGGTATAATTCACCCCTCCACTTT. The chain has TRBV6-2 or TRBV6-3 and TRBJ1-6; no clear D. CDR1 and CDR2 from the germline V gene are MNHEY and SVGEGT. V was trimmed by 6 bases and J by 4 bases, leaving 13 bases between them. CDR3 length: 15 amino acids.

The rearrangement uses TRBV11-2 and TRBJ2-7; maybe TRBD2 (6 bases). This CDR3 comprises 14 residues. In germline, CDR1 is SGHAT, CDR2 FQNNGV. V was clipped by 5 bases and J by 1 base, with 12 bases between them. CDR3 bases: TGTGCCAGCAGCCCGGGTGCGGGATCCTACGAGCAGTACTTC. Its translation is CASSPGAGSYEQYF.

This CDR3 is CSGGNRGRGTDTQYF. The CDR3 region has the DNA TGCAGCGGGGGGAACAGGGGACGGGGCACAGATACGCAGTATTTT. The chain uses TRBV29-1 and TRBJ2-3; TRBD1 matches 7 bases. This CDR3 is 15 amino acids long. The V gene end was trimmed by 7 bases and the J gene end by 1 base; junction bases not matched to a gene: 11. Looked up from germline, CDR1 is SQVTM and CDR2 is ANQGSEA.

The chain employs TRBV5-1 and TRBJ2-1; 14 bases are a match to TRBD2. V was pared by 4 bases and J by 6 bases, with 6 bases of the junction left unmatched. Per germline, CDR1 SGHRS and CDR2 YFSETQ. This CDR3 has 16 residues. The CDR3 sequence: CASSQRLAGGPNEQFF. As DNA, the CDR3 is TGCGCCAGCAGCCAGAGACTAGCGGGGGGGCCCAATGAGCAGTTCTTC.

The chain carries TRBV5-6 and TRBJ1-6; 7 bases are shared with TRBD1. CDR1 is SGHDT and CDR2 is YYEEEE in the germline V gene. With V trimmed by 1 base and J by 4 bases, 2 bases remained unmatched. This CDR3 is built from 15 residues. CDR3 region: CASSLTGDYNSPLHF. The CDR3 nucleotides read TGTGCCAGCAGCTTGACAGGGGATTATAATTCACCCCTCCACTTT. The full variable domain, in which reference TRBV5-6 and TRBJ1-6 provide the parts outside the CDR3, is DAGVTQSPTHLIKTRGQQVTLRCSPKSGHDTVSWYQQALGQGPQFIFQYYEEEERQRGNFPDRFSGHQFPNYSSELNVNALLLGDSALYLCASSLTGDYNSPLHFGNGTRLTVT.

This clone showed up just once. The chain recombines TRBV3-1 (or the pseudogene TRBV3-2) with TRBJ1-5; the D is unclear. The CDR3 length is 14 residues. Germline lookup yields CDR1 LGHDT and CDR2 YNNKEL (reference sequence). V lost 6 bases and J lost 1, with 10 bases in between. The CDR3 nucleotides read TGTGCCAGCAGTTATGGGAACAGCAATCAGCCCCAGCATTTT. It codes for CASSYGNSNQPQHF.

The chain combines TRBV4-1 with TRBJ2-6, with D unclear. V was clipped by 3 bases and J by 1 base, with 10 bases between them. Germline CDR1 is MGHRA and CDR2 is YSYEKL. The CDR3 sequence is 16 residues long. Written as DNA, the CDR3 is TGCGCCAGCAGCCAGAATCCAGGATCTGGGGCCAACGTCCTGACTTTC. The encoded protein is CASSQNPGSGANVLTF.

The chain uses TRBV6-5 and TRBJ1-1; no reliable D call. Germline CDR1 is MNHEY and CDR2 is SVGAGI. The CDR3 is 14 residues long. V was trimmed by 0 bases and J by 0 bases, leaving 5 bases between them. The DNA of the CDR3 is TGTGCCAGCAGTTACTCCAGAGTGAACACTGAAGCTTTCTTT. Translated, it gives CASSYSRVNTEAFF.

J is TRBJ1-5 and V is TRBV27; no clear D. This CDR3 is 17 amino acids long. Germline CDR1 reads MNHEY; CDR2 reads SMNVEV (reference sequence). Trimming shortened V by 5 bases and J by 0 bases, and 17 bases separated the two germline ends. For the CDR3, the DNA is TGTGCCAGCAGTCCGACGGTGGGTGTTTATAGCAATCAGCCCCAGCATTTT. Translated: CASSPTVGVYSNQPQHF.

To note about this clone: A junction end diverges from the germline sequence, so it may reflect a read error. V and J are TRBV10-2 and TRBJ2-5; D might be TRBD2 (5 bases). This CDR3 region has 12 residues. In germline, CDR1 is WSHSY, CDR2 SAAADI. This CDR3 is CASSASGESQYF. The CDR3 region has the DNA TGCGCCAGCAGTGCAAGTGGGGAGAGCCAGTACTTC.

This chain connects TRBV11-1 to TRBJ1-6; 8 bases agree with TRBD1. Germline V lookup: CDR1 SGHAT, CDR2 FQDESV (reference sequence). The CDR3 is 14 amino acids. J gave up 8 bases and V 5 bases, and 5 bases lay outside the gene matches. The CDR3 region is CASSHGTGDSPLHF. DNA of the CDR3: TGTGCCAGCAGCCACGGGACAGGAGATTCACCCCTCCACTTT.

J is TRBJ2-5 and V is TRBV25-1; D might be TRBD2 (5 bases). Germline lookup yields CDR1 MGHDK and CDR2 SYGVNS. The CDR3 has 12 amino acids. CDR3 sequence: CATGSKQETQYF. In DNA form, the CDR3 reads TGTGCTACGGGATCGAAGCAAGAGACCCAGTACTTC.

This clone has more than one count but fewer than ten. The chain recombines TRBV18 with TRBJ2-1; 7 nucleotides align to TRBD2. Germline CDR1 and CDR2: KGHSH and LQKENI. V lost 2 bases, J lost 2 bases, and 3 bases stayed unmatched. The CDR3 consists of 15 residues. The CDR3 sequence is CASSPSGAAYNEQFF. In DNA, the CDR3 is TGTGCCAGCTCACCAAGCGGGGCGGCCTACAATGAGCAGTTCTTC.

The chain combines TRBV11-1 with TRBJ1-6; no definite D call. Per the germline V gene, CDR1 is SGHAT and CDR2 is FQDESV (reference sequence). The CDR3 runs 15 residues. V shed 3 bases and J shed 7 bases, with 13 bases lying between them. The CDR3 loop reads CASSFDRHKNSPLHF. The CDR3 bases are TGTGCCAGCAGCTTCGACCGACATAAGAATTCACCCCTCCACTTT.

The chain uses TRBV6-2 or TRBV6-3 and TRBJ2-1, with TRBD1 as a possible D gene (6 bases). From germline, CDR1 is MNHEY and CDR2 SVGEGT. Trimming stripped 4 bases from V and 1 base from J, with 11 bases between. The CDR3 has 15 residues. Written as DNA, the CDR3 is TGTGCCAGCAGTTTCAGGGGATTTTCCTACAATGAGCAGTTCTTC. This codes for CASSFRGFSYNEQFF.

The V call is TRBV24-1, the J call TRBJ2-2, with D tentatively TRBD1 (6 bases). Trimming pared 4 bases from V and 4 bases from J, leaving 15 bases between. The CDR3 has 16 residues. Germline loops: CDR1 KGHDR, CDR2 SFDVKD. CDR3 sequence (DNA): TGTGCCACCAGTGACCCCTCGGGACACCTCACCGGGGAGCTGTTTTTT. Amino acids: CATSDPSGHLTGELFF.

The chain recombines TRBV5-4 with TRBJ2-7; D gene unclear. Trimming left V 0 bases short and J 6 bases short, with 13 bases between. This CDR3 is 14 amino acids long. The germline gives CDR1 SGHNT, CDR2 YYREEE (reference sequence). The CDR3 is CASSLAEAPIEQYF. The DNA for the CDR3 is TGTGCCAGCAGCTTGGCCGAAGCCCCAATCGAGCAGTACTTC.

The V call is TRBV4-2, the J call TRBJ2-1; 10 nucleotides line up with TRBD2. Unmatched junction bases numbered 10, after V lost 4 bases and J lost 7 bases. The germline V gene has CDR1 LGHNA and CDR2 YNFKEQ. This CDR3 has 16 residues. Written as DNA, the CDR3 is TGTGCCAGCAGCCCAAGCCCAGCGGGGGGGTATAATGAGCAGTTCTTC. Encoded protein: CASSPSPAGGYNEQFF.

The V gene is TRBV30, the J gene TRBJ2-1, with 7 bases matching TRBD2. Germline V CDR1 and CDR2: GTSNPN, SVGIG (reference sequence). There are 13 residues in the CDR3. V lost 7 bases to trimming and J lost 5 bases; unmatched junction nucleotides: 8. In DNA, the CDR3 is TGTGCCTCGCAGCGGGGATCGAACAATGAGCAGTTCTTC. It translates to CASQRGSNNEQFF.

The chain carries TRBV5-6 and TRBJ2-1; D not certain. The germline CDR1 and CDR2 sequences are SGHDT and YYEEEE. The CDR3 sequence is 13 residues long. Between the trimmed V and J ends, which lost 2 bases and 4 bases, there was a span of 7 bases. The CDR3 loop reads CASSFGPYNEQFF. CDR3 bases: TGTGCCAGCAGCTTTGGACCATACAATGAGCAGTTCTTC.